This note documents a single TCR beta chain sequence. The CDR3 spans 15 residues. Trimming removed 1 base at V and 1 base at J, with 8 bases between. Germline V lookup: CDR1 SNHLY, CDR2 FYNNEI. This specimen comes from a study of T cell changes during pregnancy in multiple sclerosis. Assay: immunoSEQ multiplex PCR; the TCRdb copy retains only in-frame clones and omits some. The sample has around 60,000 clones, about 90% seen once. The chain is built from TRBV2 and TRBJ1-5; D unclear. Sequencing was performed on peripheral blood, taken in the third trimester of pregnancy. The clonotype originates from a female donor in good health, enrolled as a control in a pregnancy study. Written as DNA, the CDR3 is TGTGCCAGCAGTGAAGGGGGAGGCAGCAATCAGCCCCAGCATTTT. Translation: CASSEGGGSNQPQHF. Full variable domain (outside the CDR3, taken from reference TRBV2 and TRBJ1-5): EPEVTQTPSHQVTQMGQEVILRCVPISNHLYFYWYRQILGQKVEFLVSFYNNEISEKSEIFDDQFSVERPDGSNFTLKIRSTKLEDSAMYFCASSEGGGSNQPQHFGDGTRLSIL.